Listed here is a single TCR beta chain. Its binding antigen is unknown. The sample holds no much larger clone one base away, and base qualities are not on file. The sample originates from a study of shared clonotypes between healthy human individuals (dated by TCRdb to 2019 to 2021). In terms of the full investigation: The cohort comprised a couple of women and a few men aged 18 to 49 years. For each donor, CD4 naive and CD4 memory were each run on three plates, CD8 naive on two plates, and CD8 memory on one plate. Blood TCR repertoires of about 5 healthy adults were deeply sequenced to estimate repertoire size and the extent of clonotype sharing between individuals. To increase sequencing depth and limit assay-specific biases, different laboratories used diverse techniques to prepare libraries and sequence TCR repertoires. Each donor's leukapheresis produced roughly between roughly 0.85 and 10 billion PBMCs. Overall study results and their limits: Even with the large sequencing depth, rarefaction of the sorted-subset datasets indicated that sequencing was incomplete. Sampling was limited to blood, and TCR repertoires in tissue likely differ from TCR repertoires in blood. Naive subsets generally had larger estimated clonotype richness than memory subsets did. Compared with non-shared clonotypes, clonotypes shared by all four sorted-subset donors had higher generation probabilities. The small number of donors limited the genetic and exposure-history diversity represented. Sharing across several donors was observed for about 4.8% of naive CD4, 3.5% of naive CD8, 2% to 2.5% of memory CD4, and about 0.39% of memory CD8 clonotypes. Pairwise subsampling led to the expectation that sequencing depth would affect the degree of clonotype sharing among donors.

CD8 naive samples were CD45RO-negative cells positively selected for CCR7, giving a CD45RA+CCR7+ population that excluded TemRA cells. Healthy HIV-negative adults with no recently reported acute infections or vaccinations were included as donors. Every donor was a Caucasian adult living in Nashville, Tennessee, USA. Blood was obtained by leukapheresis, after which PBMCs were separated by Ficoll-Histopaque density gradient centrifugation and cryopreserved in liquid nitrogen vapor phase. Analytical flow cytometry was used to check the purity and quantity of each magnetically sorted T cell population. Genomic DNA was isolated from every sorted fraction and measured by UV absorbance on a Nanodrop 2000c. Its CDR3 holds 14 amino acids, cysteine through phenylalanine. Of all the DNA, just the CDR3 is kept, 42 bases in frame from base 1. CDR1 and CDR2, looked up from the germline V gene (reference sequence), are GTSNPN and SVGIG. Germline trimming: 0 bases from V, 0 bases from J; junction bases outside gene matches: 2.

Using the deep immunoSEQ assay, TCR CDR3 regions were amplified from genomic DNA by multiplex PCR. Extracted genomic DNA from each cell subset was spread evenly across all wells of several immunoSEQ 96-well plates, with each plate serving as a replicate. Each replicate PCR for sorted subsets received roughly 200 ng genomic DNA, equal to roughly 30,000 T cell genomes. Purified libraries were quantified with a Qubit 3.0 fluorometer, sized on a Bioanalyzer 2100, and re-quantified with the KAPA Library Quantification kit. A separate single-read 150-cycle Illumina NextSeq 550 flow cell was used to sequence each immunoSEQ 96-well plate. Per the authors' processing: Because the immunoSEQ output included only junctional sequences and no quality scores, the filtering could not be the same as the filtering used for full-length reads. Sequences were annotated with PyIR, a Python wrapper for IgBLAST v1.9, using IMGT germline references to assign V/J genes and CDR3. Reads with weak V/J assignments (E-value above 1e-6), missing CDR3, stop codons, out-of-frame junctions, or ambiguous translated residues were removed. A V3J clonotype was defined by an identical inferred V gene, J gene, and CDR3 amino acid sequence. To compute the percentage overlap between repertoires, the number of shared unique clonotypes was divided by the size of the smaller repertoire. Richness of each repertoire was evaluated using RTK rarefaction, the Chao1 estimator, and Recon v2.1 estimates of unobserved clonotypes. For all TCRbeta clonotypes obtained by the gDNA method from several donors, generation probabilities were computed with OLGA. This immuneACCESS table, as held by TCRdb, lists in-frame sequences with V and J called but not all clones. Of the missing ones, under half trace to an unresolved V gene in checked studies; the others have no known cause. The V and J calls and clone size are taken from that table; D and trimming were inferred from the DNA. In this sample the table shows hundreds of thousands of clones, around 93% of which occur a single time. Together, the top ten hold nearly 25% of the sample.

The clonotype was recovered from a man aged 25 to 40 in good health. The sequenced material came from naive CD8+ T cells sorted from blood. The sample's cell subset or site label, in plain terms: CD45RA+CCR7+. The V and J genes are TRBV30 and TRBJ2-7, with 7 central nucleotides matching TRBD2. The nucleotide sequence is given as TGTGCCTGGAGTGTACTAGCGCCCTCCTACGAGCAGTACTTC. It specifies CAWSVLAPSYEQYF.